The T cell receptor (beta chain) under discussion was sequenced for a study of cytomegalovirus exposure and HLA in healthy donors. Turning to the study itself: The same platform was used for the roughly 110 validation repertoires as for the 666 first-cohort repertoires, as reported in a later analysis.

Study-level findings and limits: Reports indicated that the classifier achieved high specificity and sensitivity in diagnosing cytomegalovirus status. The authors enumerated some 170 TCR beta chains as linked to cytomegalovirus. Rarity marked most TCR sequences, yet some public TCRs occurred in many donors.

Profiling relied on immunoSEQ multiplex PCR, and the TCRdb table lists in-frame clones only, not all of them. The repertoire has approximately 200,000 clones, 80% to 90% of them found once; the top ten carry over 2.5%. Note on this clone: The target antigen is unknown.

Sequencing was carried out using PBMCs. The sequence was obtained from a woman aged 18-29 years in good health and CMV-seronegative.

The CDR3 DNA sequence: TGTGCCAGCAGCCTCCTCTTCTCCTACGAGCAGTACTTC. This sequence encodes CASSLLFSYEQYF. The V call is TRBV7-9, the J call TRBJ2-7, with D hard to call. The CDR3 has 13 amino acids. Deletions cut 5 bases from V and 0 bases from J, with 8 bases between. From germline, CDR1 is SEHNR and CDR2 FQNEAQ (reference sequence).